This passage covers 15 T cell receptor beta chains from one sample sequenced in a study of vaccination and CD4 T cells after COVID-19. The treatment denotes: approximately nine-day PBMC culture with coronavirus spike peptide pools or control peptides (ViraFEST assay). CD4+ T cells of the unexposed donor were collected before the COVID-19 pandemic (2011-2018). For these TCRs, the target antigens are not known. Sequence data for DNA of cultured CD4+ T cells were generated by the Oncomine TCR Beta short-read assay. In TCRdb, the PCR reads were re-called with MiXCR into one record per CDR3 protein. Here the sample spans about 7,200 distinct CDR3 sequences, around 31% being singletons. Sequencing was performed on CD4+ T cells from blood, cultured in vitro. These receptor sequences come from a human donor in good health.

Only a few counts were recorded for this clonotype. This rearrangement joins TRBV7-6 to TRBJ1-6; 10 bases are a match to TRBD1. The V and J ends lost 5 bases and 12 bases, in that order; junction bases with no gene match: 7. Germline assignment: CDR1 SGHVS and CDR2 FNYEAQ. CDR3 size: 14 residues. CDR3 sequence: CASSELDRGGPLHF. The CDR3 DNA is TGTGCCAGCAGCGAGCTGGACAGGGGGGGACCCCTCCACTTT.

The chain couples TRBV7-9 to TRBJ1-1, with 11 bases lining up with TRBD1. The V gene's germline CDR1 is SEHNR and CDR2 FQNEAQ (reference sequence). CDR3 length equals 14 residues. Losses at the gene ends were 5 bases for V and 6 bases for J; bases not matched to a gene: 5. In DNA, the CDR3 is TGTGCCAGCAGCAAGGGACAGGGGGTTTCTGAAGCTTTCTTT. Translated, it gives CASSKGQGVSEAFF.

The J gene is TRBJ2-1, the V gene TRBV9; the D gene could be TRBD1 or TRBD2 (5 bases each). Germline V gene data show CDR1 as SGDLS and CDR2 as YYNGEE. The V gene lost 3 bases and the J gene lost 9 bases, with 16 bases spanning the gap. This CDR3 has 14 residues. As DNA, the CDR3 is TGTGCCAGCAGCGCCGGGACCGTTAACGGTGAGCAGTTCTTC. Translated: CASSAGTVNGEQFF. The complete variable domain, with remaining parts taken from reference TRBV9 and TRBJ2-1, reads DSGVTQTPKHLITATGQRVTLRCSPRSGDLSVYWYQQSLDQGLQFLIQYYNGEERAKGNILERFSAQQFPDLHSELNLSSLELGDSALYFCASSAGTVNGEQFFGPGTRLTVL.

This sequence joins TRBV19 and TRBJ1-5, with no clear D. Per the germline V gene, CDR1 is LNHDA and CDR2 is SQIVND (reference sequence). The CDR3 is 13 residues long. The V end was cut by 5 bases, the J end by 4 bases, with 9 bases between. The CDR3 loop reads CASSWTTNQPQHF. Here the CDR3 DNA reads TGTGCCAGTAGTTGGACTACGAATCAGCCCCAGCATTTT.

The rearrangement uses TRBV11-2 and TRBJ1-5; 8 positions match TRBD1. This CDR3 region has 16 residues. The junction had 9 bases not matched to a gene; V was cut back by 5 bases and J by 3 bases. Germline CDR1 and CDR2: SGHAT and FQNNGV. CDR3 residues: CASSKLGTGNNQPQHF. The CDR3 DNA follows: TGTGCCAGCAGCAAACTCGGGACAGGCAACAATCAGCCCCAGCATTTT.

J is TRBJ1-2 and V is TRBV27; the D is unclear. CDR1 is MNHEY, CDR2 SMNVEV, per germline (reference sequence). CDR3 length equals 14 residues. The V end was cut by 2 bases, the J end by 7 bases, with 14 bases between. The CDR3 reads CASSLSSWQSGYTF. CDR3 DNA: TGTGCCAGCAGTTTAAGTTCGTGGCAGAGTGGCTACACCTTC.

This clonotype was detected only a few times. The chain joins TRBV27 to TRBJ1-5; 8 bases match TRBD1. Germline V gene data show CDR1 as MNHEY and CDR2 as SMNVEV (reference sequence). Germline trimming cut 4 bases from V and 7 bases from J; bases unmatched to any gene: 12. The CDR3 sequence is 16 residues long. For the CDR3, the DNA is TGTGCCAGCAGTTCCACCCGGCGGGCAGGGGGCCAGCCCCAGCATTTT. Translated: CASSSTRRAGGQPQHF.

The chain recombines TRBV5-6 with TRBJ2-7, with D perhaps matching TRBD2 (5 bases). Germline values: CDR1 SGHDT, CDR2 YYEEEE. The CDR3 totals 12 residues. Trimming took off 5 bases at V and 4 bases at J, with 10 bases between the two ends. The CDR3 nucleotides read TGTGCCAGCAGTCCAGGCGGGTACGAGCAGTACTTC. Translating it yields CASSPGGYEQYF.

This clonotype appeared a single time. The V gene is TRBV7-6, the J gene TRBJ2-7; maybe TRBD1 (6 bases). CDR3 length: 17 amino acids. Germline values: CDR1 SGHVS, CDR2 FNYEAQ. V dropped 4 bases and J dropped 1 base, with 20 bases sitting between them. Here the CDR3 DNA reads TGTGCCAGCAGCTCGAGGACTCCAGGGGAAGGTTCCTACGAGCAGTACTTC. Encoded protein: CASSSRTPGEGSYEQYF.

This clonotype has more than one count but fewer than ten. The chain links TRBV7-6 to TRBJ2-2; no clear D. CDR3 length: 15 residues. Germline V gene sequence: CDR1 SGHVS, CDR2 FNYEAQ. Trimming took 4 bases from V and 4 from J, leaving 13 bases between them. The CDR3 reads CASSSIDTTTGELFF. Written as DNA, the CDR3 is TGTGCCAGCAGCTCCATAGACACAACCACCGGGGAGCTGTTTTTT.

The rearrangement links TRBV6-1 to TRBJ2-3; 10 bases align to TRBD2. This CDR3 is built from 13 residues. The ends lost 7 bases at V and 6 bases at J; junction bases unmatched: 4. Per germline, CDR1 MNHNS and CDR2 SASEGT. The CDR3 region has the DNA TGTGCCAGCAAGCGGGGGGGGTCTGATACGCAGTATTTT. This encodes CASKRGGSDTQYF.

In this sample, this clonotype turned up a few times. This chain uses TRBV6-5 with TRBJ1-1; D is uncertain. Per the germline V gene, CDR1 is MNHEY and CDR2 is SVGAGI. Trimming shortened V by 2 bases and J by 1 base, and 8 bases separated the two germline ends. This CDR3 spans 14 amino acids. CDR3 loop: CASSYGVRNTEAFF. In DNA, the CDR3 is TGTGCCAGCAGTTACGGGGTGAGGAACACTGAAGCTTTCTTT.

This clonotype was detected a few times. Relative to the germline gene, one junction end is altered; a read error may explain this. The genes are TRBV4-2 and TRBJ2-3, with 8 bases lining up with TRBD2. The CDR3 length is 16 residues. Germline V lookup: CDR1 LGHNA, CDR2 YNFKEQ. The CDR3 nucleotides read TGTGCCAGCAGACAAGACCCGGGGGGGAGGACAGATACGCAGTATTTT. Translated, it gives CASRQDPGGRTDTQYF.

This clonotype was picked up a small number of times. The chain is built from TRBV5-1 and TRBJ1-1; a weak D match, TRBD1 (6 bases). The CDR3 extends over 13 amino acids. Looked up from germline, CDR1 is SGHRS and CDR2 is YFSETQ. Trimming took 7 bases from V and 6 from J, leaving 16 bases between them. DNA of the CDR3: TGCGCCAGCGGGGGTGGGGGCGGCCCTGAAGCTTTCTTT. Its protein is CASGGGGGPEAFF.

The chain employs TRBV6-1 and TRBJ2-3, with D perhaps matching TRBD1 (6 bases). The length of the CDR3 is 14 residues. Trimming left V 5 bases short and J 11 bases short, with 20 bases between. The germline V gene has CDR1 MNHNS and CDR2 SASEGT. CDR3 bases: TGTGCCAGCAGTAAGAGACAGGATCATTTGGGGCAGTATTTT. This gives the protein CASSKRQDHLGQYF.